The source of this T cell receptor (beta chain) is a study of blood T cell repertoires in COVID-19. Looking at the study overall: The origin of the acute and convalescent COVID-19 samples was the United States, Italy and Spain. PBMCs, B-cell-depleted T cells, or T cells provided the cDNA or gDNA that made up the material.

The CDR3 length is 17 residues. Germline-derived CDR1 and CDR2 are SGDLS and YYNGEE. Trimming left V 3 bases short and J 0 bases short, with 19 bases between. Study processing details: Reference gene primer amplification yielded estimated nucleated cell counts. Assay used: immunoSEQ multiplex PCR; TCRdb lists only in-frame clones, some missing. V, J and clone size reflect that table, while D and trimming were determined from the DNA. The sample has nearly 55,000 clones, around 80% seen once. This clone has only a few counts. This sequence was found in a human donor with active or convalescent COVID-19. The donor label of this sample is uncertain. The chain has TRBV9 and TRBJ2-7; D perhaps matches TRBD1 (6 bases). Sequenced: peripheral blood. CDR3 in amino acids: CASSAGLGVGGSYEQYF. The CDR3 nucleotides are TGTGCCAGCAGCGCGGGGCTAGGAGTAGGGGGCTCCTACGAGCAGTACTTC.